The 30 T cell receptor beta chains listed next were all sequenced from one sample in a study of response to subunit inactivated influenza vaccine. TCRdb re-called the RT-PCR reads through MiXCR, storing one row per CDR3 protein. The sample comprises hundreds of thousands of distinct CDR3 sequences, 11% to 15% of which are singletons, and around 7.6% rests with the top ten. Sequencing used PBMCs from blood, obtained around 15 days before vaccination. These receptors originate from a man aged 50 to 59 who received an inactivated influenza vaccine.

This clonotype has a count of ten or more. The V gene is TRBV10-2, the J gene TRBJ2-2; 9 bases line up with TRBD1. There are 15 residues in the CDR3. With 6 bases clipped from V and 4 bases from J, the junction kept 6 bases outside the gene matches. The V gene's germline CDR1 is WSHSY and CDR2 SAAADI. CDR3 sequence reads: CASRQGARGTGELFF. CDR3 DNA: TGCGCCAGCAGACAGGGGGCGCGGGGCACCGGGGAGCTGTTTTTT.

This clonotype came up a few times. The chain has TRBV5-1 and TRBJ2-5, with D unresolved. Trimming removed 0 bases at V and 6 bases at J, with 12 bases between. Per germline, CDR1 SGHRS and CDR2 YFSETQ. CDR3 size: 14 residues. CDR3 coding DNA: TGCGCCAGCAGCTTGGAGTCAGCCGGAAAGACCCAGTACTTC. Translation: CASSLESAGKTQYF.

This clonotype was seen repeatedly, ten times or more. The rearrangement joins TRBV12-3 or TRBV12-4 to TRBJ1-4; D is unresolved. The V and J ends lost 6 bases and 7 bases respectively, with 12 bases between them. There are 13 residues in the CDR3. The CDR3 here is CASSLAGGEKLFF. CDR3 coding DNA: TGTGCCAGCAGCCTGGCGGGCGGTGAAAAACTGTTTTTT.

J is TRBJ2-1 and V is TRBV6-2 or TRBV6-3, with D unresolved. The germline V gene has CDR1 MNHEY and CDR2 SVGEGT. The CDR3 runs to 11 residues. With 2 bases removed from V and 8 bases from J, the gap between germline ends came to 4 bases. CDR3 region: CASSYSHEQFF. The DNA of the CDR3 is TGTGCCAGCAGTTACAGCCATGAGCAGTTCTTC.

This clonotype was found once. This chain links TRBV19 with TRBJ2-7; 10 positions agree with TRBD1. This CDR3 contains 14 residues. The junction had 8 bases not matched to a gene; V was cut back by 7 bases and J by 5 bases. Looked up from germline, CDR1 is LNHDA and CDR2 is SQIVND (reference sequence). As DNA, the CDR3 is TGTGCCAGTAAGTCGGGACAGGGGACCAACGAGCAGTACTTC. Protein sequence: CASKSGQGTNEQYF. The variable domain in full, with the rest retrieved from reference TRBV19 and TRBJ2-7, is DGGITQSPKYLFRKEGQNVTLSCEQNLNHDAMYWYRQDPGQGLRLIYYSQIVNDFQKGDIAEGYSVSREKKESFPLTVTSAQKNPTAFYLCASKSGQGTNEQYFGPGTRLTVT.

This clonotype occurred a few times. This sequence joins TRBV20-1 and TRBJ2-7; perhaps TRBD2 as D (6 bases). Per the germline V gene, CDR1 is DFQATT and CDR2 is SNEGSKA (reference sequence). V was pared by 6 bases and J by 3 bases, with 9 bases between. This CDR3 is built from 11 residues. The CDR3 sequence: CSAKDYYEQYF. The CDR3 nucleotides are TGCAGTGCGAAGGACTACTACGAGCAGTACTTC.

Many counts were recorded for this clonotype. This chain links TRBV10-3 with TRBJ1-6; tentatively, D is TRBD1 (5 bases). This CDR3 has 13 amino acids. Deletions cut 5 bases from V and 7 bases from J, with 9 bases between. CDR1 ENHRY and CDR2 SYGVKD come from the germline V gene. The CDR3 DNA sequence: TGTGCCATCAGTCGGGACGGCAATTCACCCCTCCACTTT. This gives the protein CAISRDGNSPLHF.

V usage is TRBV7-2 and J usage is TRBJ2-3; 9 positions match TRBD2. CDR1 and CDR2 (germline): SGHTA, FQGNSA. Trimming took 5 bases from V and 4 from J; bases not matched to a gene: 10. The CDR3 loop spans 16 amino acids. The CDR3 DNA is TGTGCCAGCAGCCCACAACGTAGCGGGGGACCAGATACGCAGTATTTT. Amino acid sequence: CASSPQRSGGPDTQYF.

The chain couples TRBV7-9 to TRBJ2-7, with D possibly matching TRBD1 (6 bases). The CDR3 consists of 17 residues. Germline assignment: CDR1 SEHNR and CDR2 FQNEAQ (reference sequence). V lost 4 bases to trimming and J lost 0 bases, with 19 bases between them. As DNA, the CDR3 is TGTGCCAGCAGCTACCCCCTGGCAGGGGCTAGCTCCTACGAGCAGTACTTC. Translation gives CASSYPLAGASSYEQYF.

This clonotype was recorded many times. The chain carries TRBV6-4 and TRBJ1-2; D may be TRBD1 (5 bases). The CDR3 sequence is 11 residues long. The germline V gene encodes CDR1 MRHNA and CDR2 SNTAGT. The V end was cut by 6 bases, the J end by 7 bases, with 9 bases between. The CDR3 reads CASSQGAGYTF. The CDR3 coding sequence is TGTGCCAGCAGCCAGGGCGCTGGCTACACCTTC.

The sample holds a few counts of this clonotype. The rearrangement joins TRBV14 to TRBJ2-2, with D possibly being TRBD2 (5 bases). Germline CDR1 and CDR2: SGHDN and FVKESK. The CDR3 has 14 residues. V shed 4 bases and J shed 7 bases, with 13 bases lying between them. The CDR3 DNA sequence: TGTGCCAGCAGCCCGTTTAGGGCGGGCGGGGAGCTGTTTTTT. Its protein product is CASSPFRAGGELFF.

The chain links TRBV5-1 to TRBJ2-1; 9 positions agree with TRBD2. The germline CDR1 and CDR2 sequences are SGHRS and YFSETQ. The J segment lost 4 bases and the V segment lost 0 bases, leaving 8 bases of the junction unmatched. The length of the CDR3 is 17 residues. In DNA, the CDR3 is TGCGCCAGCAGCTTGGTAGGAACTAGCGGGCCTTACAATGAGCAGTTCTTC. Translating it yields CASSLVGTSGPYNEQFF.

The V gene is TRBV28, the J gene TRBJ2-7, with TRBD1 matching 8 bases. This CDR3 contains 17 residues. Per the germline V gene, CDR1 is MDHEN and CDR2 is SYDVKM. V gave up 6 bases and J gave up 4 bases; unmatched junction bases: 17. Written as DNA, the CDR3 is TGTGCCAGCAGGGAAATCGTCTCCGGGACAGGACTTTACGAGCAGTACTTC. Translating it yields CASREIVSGTGLYEQYF. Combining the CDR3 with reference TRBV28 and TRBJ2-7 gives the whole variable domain DVKVTQSSRYLVKRTGEKVFLECVQDMDHENMFWYRQDPGLGLRLIYFSYDVKMKEKGDIPEGYSVSREKKERFSLILESASTNQTSMYLCASREIVSGTGLYEQYFGPGTRLTVT.

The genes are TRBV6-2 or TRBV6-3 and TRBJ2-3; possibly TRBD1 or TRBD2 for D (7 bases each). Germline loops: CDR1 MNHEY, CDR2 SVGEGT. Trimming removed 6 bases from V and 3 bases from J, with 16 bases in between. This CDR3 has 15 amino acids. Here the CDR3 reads CASSPHRGGTDTQYF. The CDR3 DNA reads TGTGCCAGCAGCCCCCACAGGGGAGGGACAGATACGCAGTATTTT.

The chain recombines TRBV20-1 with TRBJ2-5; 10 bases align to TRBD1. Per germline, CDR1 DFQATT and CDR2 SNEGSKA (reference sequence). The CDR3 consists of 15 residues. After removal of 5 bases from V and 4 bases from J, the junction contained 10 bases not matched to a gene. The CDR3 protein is CSAPSPGQGRETQYF. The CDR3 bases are TGCAGTGCTCCTAGCCCGGGACAGGGGAGAGAGACCCAGTACTTC.

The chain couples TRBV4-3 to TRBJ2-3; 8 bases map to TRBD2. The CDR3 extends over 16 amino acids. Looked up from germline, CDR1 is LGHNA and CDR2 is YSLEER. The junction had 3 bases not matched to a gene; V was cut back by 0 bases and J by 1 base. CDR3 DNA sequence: TGCGCCAGCAGCCAAGATCTAGCGGGCCGCACAGATACGCAGTATTTT. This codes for CASSQDLAGRTDTQYF.

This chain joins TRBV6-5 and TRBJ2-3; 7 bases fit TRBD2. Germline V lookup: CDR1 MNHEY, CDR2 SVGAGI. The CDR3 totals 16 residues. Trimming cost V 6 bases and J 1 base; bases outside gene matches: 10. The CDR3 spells CASRLNSGVGTDTQYF. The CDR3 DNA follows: TGTGCCAGCAGATTAAACAGCGGGGTTGGCACAGATACGCAGTATTTT.

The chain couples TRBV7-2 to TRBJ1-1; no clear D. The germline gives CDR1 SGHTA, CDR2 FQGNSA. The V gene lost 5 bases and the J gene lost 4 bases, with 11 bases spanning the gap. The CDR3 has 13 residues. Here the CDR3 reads CASSPHGPTEAFF. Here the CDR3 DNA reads TGTGCCAGCAGCCCCCACGGGCCCACTGAAGCTTTCTTT.

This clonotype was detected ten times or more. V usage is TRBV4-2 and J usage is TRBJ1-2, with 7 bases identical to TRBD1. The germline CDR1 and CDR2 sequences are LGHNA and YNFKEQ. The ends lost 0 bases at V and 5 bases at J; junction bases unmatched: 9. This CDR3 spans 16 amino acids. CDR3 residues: CASSQDGTGQTYGYTF. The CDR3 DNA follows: TGTGCCAGCAGCCAAGATGGAACGGGACAGACGTATGGCTACACCTTC.

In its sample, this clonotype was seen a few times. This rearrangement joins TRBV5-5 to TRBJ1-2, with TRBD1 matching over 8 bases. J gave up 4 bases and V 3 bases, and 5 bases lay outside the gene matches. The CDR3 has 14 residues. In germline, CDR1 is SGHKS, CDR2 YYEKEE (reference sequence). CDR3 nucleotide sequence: TGTGCCAGCAGCTCTTTGACAGGGGCCTATGGCTACACCTTC. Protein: CASSSLTGAYGYTF.

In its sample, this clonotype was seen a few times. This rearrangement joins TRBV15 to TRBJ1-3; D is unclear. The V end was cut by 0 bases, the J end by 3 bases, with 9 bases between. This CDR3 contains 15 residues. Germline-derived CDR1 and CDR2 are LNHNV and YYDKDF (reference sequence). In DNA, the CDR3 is TGTGCCACCAGCAGAGACTTGGCGGGTGGAAACACCATATATTTT. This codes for CATSRDLAGGNTIYF.

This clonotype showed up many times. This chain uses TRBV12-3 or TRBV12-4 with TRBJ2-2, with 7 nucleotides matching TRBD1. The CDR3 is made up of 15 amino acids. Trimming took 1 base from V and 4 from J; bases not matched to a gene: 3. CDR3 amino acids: CASSLEGARTGELFF. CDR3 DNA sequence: TGTGCCAGCAGTTTAGAGGGGGCGCGCACCGGGGAGCTGTTTTTT.

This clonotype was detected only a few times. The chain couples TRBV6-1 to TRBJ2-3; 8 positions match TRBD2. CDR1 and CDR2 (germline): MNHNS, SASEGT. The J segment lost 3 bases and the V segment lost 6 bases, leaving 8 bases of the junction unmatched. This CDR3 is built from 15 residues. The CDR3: CASSPRRLATDTQYF. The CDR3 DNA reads TGTGCCAGCAGCCCTCGCCGACTAGCGACAGATACGCAGTATTTT.

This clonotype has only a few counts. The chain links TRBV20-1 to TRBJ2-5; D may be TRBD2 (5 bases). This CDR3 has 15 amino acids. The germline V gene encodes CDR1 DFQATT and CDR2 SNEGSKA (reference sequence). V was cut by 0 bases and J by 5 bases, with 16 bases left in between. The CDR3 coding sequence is TGCAGTGCTAGAGATGCGGTACGCTCGGGGGAGACCCAGTACTTC. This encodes CSARDAVRSGETQYF.

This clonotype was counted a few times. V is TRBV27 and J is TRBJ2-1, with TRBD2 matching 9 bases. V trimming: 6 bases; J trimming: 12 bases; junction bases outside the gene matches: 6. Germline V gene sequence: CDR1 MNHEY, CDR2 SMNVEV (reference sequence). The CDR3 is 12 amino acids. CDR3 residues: CASSPVLAGQFF. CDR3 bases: TGTGCCAGCAGCCCAGTACTAGCGGGGCAGTTCTTC.

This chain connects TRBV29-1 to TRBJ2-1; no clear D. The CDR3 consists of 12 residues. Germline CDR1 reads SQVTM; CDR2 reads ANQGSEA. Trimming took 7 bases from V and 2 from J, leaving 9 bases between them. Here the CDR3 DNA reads TGCAGCGAGAGGAGTCCCTACAATGAGCAGTTCTTC. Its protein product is CSERSPYNEQFF.

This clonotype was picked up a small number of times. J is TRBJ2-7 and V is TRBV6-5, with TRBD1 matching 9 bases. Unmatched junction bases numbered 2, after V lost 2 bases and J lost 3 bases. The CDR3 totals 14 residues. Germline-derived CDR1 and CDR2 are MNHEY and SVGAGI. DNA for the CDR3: TGTGCCAGCAGTTACCCGGGACAGGGCTACGAGCAGTACTTC. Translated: CASSYPGQGYEQYF.

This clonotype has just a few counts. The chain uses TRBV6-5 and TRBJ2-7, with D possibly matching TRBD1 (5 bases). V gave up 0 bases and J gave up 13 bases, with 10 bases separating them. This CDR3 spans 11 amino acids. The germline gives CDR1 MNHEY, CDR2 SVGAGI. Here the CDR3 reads CASSYSGQVYF. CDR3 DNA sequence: TGTGCCAGCAGTTACTCGGGGCAGGTCTACTTC.

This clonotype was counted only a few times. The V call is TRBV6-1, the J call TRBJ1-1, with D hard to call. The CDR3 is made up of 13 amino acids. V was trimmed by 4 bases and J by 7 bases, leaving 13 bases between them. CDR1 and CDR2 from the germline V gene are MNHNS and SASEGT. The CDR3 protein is CASSVRGSGEAFF. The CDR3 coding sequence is TGTGCCAGCAGTGTGCGGGGTTCGGGTGAAGCTTTCTTT.

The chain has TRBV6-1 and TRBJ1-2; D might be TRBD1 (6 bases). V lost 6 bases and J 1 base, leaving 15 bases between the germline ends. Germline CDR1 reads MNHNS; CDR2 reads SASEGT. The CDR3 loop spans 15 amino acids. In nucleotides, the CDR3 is TGTGCCAGCAGCCAGGGGCTAATCTATAACTATGGCTACACCTTC. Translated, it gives CASSQGLIYNYGYTF.